These 28 T cell receptor beta chains originate from one sample sequenced in a study of long-term antiretroviral therapy in people with HIV. An immunoSEQ assay, version v3.0, was performed at survey level. TCRdb's copy holds only in-frame clones and misses some; the assay was immunoSEQ multiplex PCR. The table has 15,000 to 20,000 clones, 91% seen once. The sequences come from unsorted PBMCs, collected 0.3 years after starting antiretroviral therapy. The receptors come from a man aged 60-69 years with HIV.

The sample holds one count of this clone. This chain joins TRBV7-8 and TRBJ2-5; 8 bases agree with TRBD1. Germline V lookup: CDR1 SGHVS, CDR2 FQNEAQ. The CDR3 spans 16 residues. Unmatched junction bases numbered 12, after V lost 6 bases and J lost 3 bases. This CDR3 is CASSPINRGVEETQYF. CDR3 nucleotides: TGTGCCAGCAGTCCTATAAACAGGGGGGTGGAAGAGACCCAGTACTTC. Looking up the rest from reference TRBV7-8 and TRBJ2-5 gives the full variable domain: GAGVSQSPRYKVAKRGQDVALRCDPISGHVSLFWYQQALGQGPEFLTYFQNEAQLDKSGLPSDRFFAERPEGSVSTLKIQRTQQEDSAVYLCASSPINRGVEETQYFGPGTRLLVL.

The J gene is TRBJ1-2, the V gene TRBV6-5; D not certain. The germline V gene has CDR1 MNHEY and CDR2 SVGAGI. V lost 2 bases and J 4 bases, leaving 11 bases between the germline ends. This CDR3 is built from 14 residues. The CDR3 is CASSYTGDGYGYTF. The CDR3 bases are TGTGCCAGCAGTTACACGGGCGACGGCTATGGCTACACCTTC.

The chain uses TRBV5-6 and TRBJ2-1, with 11 positions matching TRBD2. CDR1 is SGHDT, CDR2 YYEEEE, per germline. CDR3 length: 14 residues. V gave up 4 bases and J gave up 8 bases; unmatched junction bases: 5. The CDR3 sequence is CASSTGLADHEQFF. CDR3 in DNA: TGTGCCAGCAGCACGGGACTAGCGGACCATGAGCAGTTCTTC. The full variable domain, in which reference TRBV5-6 and TRBJ2-1 provide the parts outside the CDR3, is DAGVTQSPTHLIKTRGQQVTLRCSPKSGHDTVSWYQQALGQGPQFIFQYYEEEERQRGNFPDRFSGHQFPNYSSELNVNALLLGDSALYLCASSTGLADHEQFFGPGTRLTVL.

The V call is TRBV6-4, the J call TRBJ2-7; D not certain. This CDR3 comprises 14 residues. Germline CDR1 MRHNA, CDR2 SNTAGT. Trimming shortened V by 3 bases and J by 1 base, and 10 bases separated the two germline ends. The CDR3 sequence is CASSESGVSYEQYF. CDR3 coding DNA: TGTGCCAGCAGTGAATCTGGCGTGTCCTACGAGCAGTACTTC.

V usage is TRBV11-2 and J usage is TRBJ2-1; D may be TRBD2 (7 bases). Germline-derived CDR1 and CDR2 are SGHAT and FQNNGV. The length of the CDR3 is 14 residues. With 3 bases removed from V and 9 bases from J, the gap between germline ends came to 15 bases. CDR3 in DNA: TGTGCCAGCAGCTTGGGGGGGCACGGTAGTGAGCAGTTCTTC. Protein product: CASSLGGHGSEQFF.

In its sample, this clone was seen once. The chain recombines TRBV19 with TRBJ1-2, with D unresolved. Germline lookup yields CDR1 LNHDA and CDR2 SQIVND (reference sequence). This CDR3 has 13 residues. The V gene lost 3 bases and the J gene lost 4 bases, with 9 bases spanning the gap. The CDR3 region is CASSIGRSYGYTF. As DNA, the CDR3 is TGTGCCAGTAGTATTGGACGGAGCTATGGCTACACCTTC.

In its sample, this clone was seen once. V gene TRBV7-3 combines with J gene TRBJ2-5; D is undetermined. V gave up 3 bases and J gave up 4 bases, with 9 bases separating them. The CDR3 loop spans 13 amino acids. CDR1 SGHTA and CDR2 FQGTGA come from the germline V gene. The CDR3 is CASSLSARETQYF. CDR3 bases: TGTGCCAGCAGCTTGTCCGCGAGAGAGACCCAGTACTTC.

This sequence joins TRBV5-1 and TRBJ2-3; 10 bases are a match to TRBD2. The CDR3 contains 23 residues. Trimming took 2 bases from V and 5 from J; bases not matched to a gene: 29. Germline V gene sequence: CDR1 SGHRS, CDR2 YFSETQ. CDR3 DNA sequence: TGCGCCAGCAGCTTCCGGAGGGCTAGCGGGAGCCCGGTTACCCAAACAAGACGAGATACGCAGTATTTT. Its protein product is CASSFRRASGSPVTQTRRDTQYF.

The chain links TRBV5-1 to TRBJ2-5, with D perhaps matching TRBD1 (6 bases). The germline gives CDR1 SGHRS, CDR2 YFSETQ. The CDR3 sequence is 14 residues long. The V and J ends lost 4 bases and 3 bases respectively, with 13 bases between them. The chain's CDR3 is CASSAGSGEETQYF. CDR3 DNA sequence: TGCGCCAGCAGCGCTGGATCAGGGGAAGAGACCCAGTACTTC.

This clone was recorded once. The J gene is TRBJ2-7, the V gene TRBV6-5; perhaps TRBD1 as D (8 bases). V was trimmed by 7 bases and J by 4 bases, leaving 17 bases between them. The CDR3 consists of 14 residues. In germline, CDR1 is MNHEY, CDR2 SVGAGI. The CDR3 bases are TGTGCCAGCATGGGAGGGACAGGAGTTTACGAGCAGTACTTC. This codes for CASMGGTGVYEQYF.

The CDR3 here is CASSGRSGSSYNEQFF. CDR3 DNA: TGTGCCAGCAGTGGGCGAAGCGGGAGCTCCTACAATGAGCAGTTCTTC. This chain connects TRBV6-4 to TRBJ2-1, with TRBD2 matching over 8 bases. Germline CDR1 reads MRHNA; CDR2 reads SNTAGT. The CDR3 length is 16 residues. V lost 4 bases to trimming and J lost 0 bases; unmatched junction nucleotides: 5.

The chain uses TRBV7-9 and TRBJ2-7, with D hard to call. The CDR3 covers 14 residues. CDR1 SEHNR and CDR2 FQNEAQ come from the germline V gene (reference sequence). Trimming removed 1 base from V and 0 bases from J, with 7 bases in between. DNA of the CDR3: TGTGCCAGCAGCTTAGAGGGCAGCTCCTACGAGCAGTACTTC. This gives the protein CASSLEGSSYEQYF.

The sample holds one count of this clone. This chain uses TRBV5-4 with TRBJ2-7; TRBD2 agrees at 11 bases. The CDR3 contains 15 residues. Looked up from germline, CDR1 is SGHNT and CDR2 is YYREEE (reference sequence). After removal of 5 bases from V and 6 bases from J, the junction contained 10 bases not matched to a gene. CDR3 in amino acids: CASRANIAGGAEQYF. The CDR3 bases are TGTGCCAGCAGGGCCAACATAGCGGGAGGGGCCGAGCAGTACTTC.

This clone has a single count. This chain uses TRBV9 with TRBJ2-1, with 12 bases fitting TRBD2. This CDR3 comprises 18 residues. Trimming at V came to 3 bases and at J to 6 bases, leaving 13 bases not matched to a gene. Germline CDR1 reads SGDLS; CDR2 reads YYNGEE. The CDR3 loop reads CASSAEVGLAGRLNEQFF. CDR3 nucleotide sequence: TGTGCCAGCAGCGCAGAGGTGGGACTAGCGGGTCGCCTCAATGAGCAGTTCTTC.

J is TRBJ1-2 and V is TRBV6-1; 7 bases are shared with TRBD1. From germline, CDR1 is MNHNS and CDR2 SASEGT. CDR3 length equals 13 residues. V trimming: 5 bases; J trimming: 3 bases; junction bases outside the gene matches: 3. The CDR3 sequence is CASSPDRDYGYTF. The CDR3 region has the DNA TGTGCCAGCAGTCCTGACAGGGACTATGGCTACACCTTC.

CDR3 sequence reads: CASSLLPLGLADTQYF. DNA of the CDR3: TGTGCCAGCAGCTTACTCCCTTTAGGTCTCGCAGATACGCAGTATTTT. The chain combines TRBV7-3 with TRBJ2-3; unclear D gene. CDR3 size: 16 residues. Germline lookup yields CDR1 SGHTA and CDR2 FQGTGA. V dropped 2 bases and J dropped 4 bases, with 16 bases sitting between them.

The chain couples TRBV10-1 to TRBJ2-7; no reliable D call. Deletions cut 5 bases from V and 2 bases from J, with 4 bases between. Germline V CDR1 and CDR2: WNHNN, SYGVQD (reference sequence). This CDR3 region has 11 residues. In nucleotides, the CDR3 is TGCGCCAGCAGTTCCACCTACGAGCAGTACTTC. As protein: CASSSTYEQYF.

CDR3: CASSRDRGLDEQYF. The CDR3, as DNA: TGTGCCAGTAGTAGGGACAGGGGATTGGACGAGCAGTACTTC. The rearrangement joins TRBV19 to TRBJ2-7, with TRBD1 matching over 10 bases. Germline V CDR1 and CDR2: LNHDA, SQIVND (reference sequence). There are 14 residues in the CDR3. V lost 4 bases, J lost 5 bases, and 5 bases stayed unmatched.

The J gene is TRBJ2-7, the V gene TRBV19; D is uncertain. The ends were cut back, 5 bases at V and 0 bases at J, with 8 bases in the middle. This CDR3 has 13 amino acids. From germline, CDR1 is LNHDA and CDR2 SQIVND (reference sequence). CDR3 in amino acids: CASSLLSSYEQYF. In nucleotides, the CDR3 is TGTGCCAGTAGTCTCCTGAGCTCCTACGAGCAGTACTTC.

The chain combines TRBV5-1 with TRBJ2-5; 9 positions agree with TRBD2. Germline assignment: CDR1 SGHRS and CDR2 YFSETQ. The CDR3 sequence is 17 residues long. V was clipped by 4 bases and J by 0 bases; unmatched bases: 10. Written as DNA, the CDR3 is TGCGCCAGCAGCCACGGTAGCGGGGGTACGTACCAAGAGACCCAGTACTTC. Translating gives CASSHGSGGTYQETQYF.

V gene TRBV5-6 combines with J gene TRBJ1-3; no firm D call. The CDR3 consists of 16 residues. The germline CDR1 and CDR2 sequences are SGHDT and YYEEEE. With 1 base removed from V and 4 bases from J, the gap between germline ends came to 15 bases. The CDR3 DNA follows: TGTGCCAGCAGCTTGAGGGAGCGGGCGTACGGAAACACCATATATTTT. Translating it yields CASSLRERAYGNTIYF.

Only a few counts were recorded for this clone. This chain joins TRBV28 and TRBJ1-6; no reliable D call. The CDR3 runs to 13 residues. Germline V gene data show CDR1 as MDHEN and CDR2 as SYDVKM. CDR3 sequence: CAFQASYNSPLHF. The DNA of the CDR3 is TGTGCATTTCAAGCGTCCTATAATTCACCCCTCCACTTT.

The rearrangement links TRBV6-6 to TRBJ2-7; TRBD1 agrees at 8 bases. This CDR3 spans 13 amino acids. J gave up 4 bases and V 9 bases, and 8 bases lay outside the gene matches. The germline CDR1 and CDR2 sequences are MNHNY and SVGAGI (reference sequence). The CDR3 spells CASSLQGAYEQYF. CDR3 bases: TGTGCCAGTTCCCTCCAGGGGGCTTACGAGCAGTACTTC.

The rearrangement links TRBV6-1 to TRBJ2-7, with 9 bases identical to TRBD2. V lost 7 bases to trimming and J lost 2 bases; unmatched junction nucleotides: 9. The CDR3 spans 15 residues. The germline V gene has CDR1 MNHNS and CDR2 SASEGT. The CDR3 sequence is CASTLSGGGAYEQYF. CDR3 bases: TGTGCCAGCACCTTGTCCGGCGGGGGGGCCTACGAGCAGTACTTC.

This chain uses TRBV29-1 with TRBJ2-1; 11 bases align to TRBD2. Trimming took 7 bases from V and 10 from J; bases not matched to a gene: 18. This CDR3 spans 16 amino acids. The germline V gene encodes CDR1 SQVTM and CDR2 ANQGSEA. This CDR3 is CSAKGASGGPGDEQFF. The DNA for the CDR3 is TGCAGCGCCAAAGGGGCTAGCGGGGGGCCAGGGGACGAGCAGTTCTTC.

The rearrangement links TRBV7-2 to TRBJ2-5; 8 nucleotides match TRBD2. The V gene end was trimmed by 5 bases and the J gene end by 1 base; junction bases not matched to a gene: 12. From germline, CDR1 is SGHTA and CDR2 FQGNSA. The length of the CDR3 is 17 residues. The CDR3 protein is CASSASVVAGFQETQYF. The CDR3 nucleotides are TGTGCCAGCAGCGCCTCCGTGGTAGCGGGGTTCCAAGAGACCCAGTACTTC.

The J gene is TRBJ2-2, the V gene TRBV4-3; 10 bases align to TRBD2. The CDR3 runs 16 residues. With V trimmed by 1 base and J by 3 bases, 2 bases remained unmatched. Looked up from germline, CDR1 is LGHNA and CDR2 is YSLEER. The CDR3 spells CASSQGSGGYTGELFF. CDR3 coding DNA: TGCGCCAGCAGCCAAGGTAGCGGGGGGTACACCGGGGAGCTGTTTTTT.

CDR3 loop: CASSLIGTEAFF. The CDR3 region has the DNA TGTGCCAGCAGCTTGATAGGCACTGAAGCTTTCTTT. The chain carries TRBV5-5 and TRBJ1-1; no clear D. This CDR3 region has 12 residues. Germline loops: CDR1 SGHKS, CDR2 YYEKEE (reference sequence). V lost 1 base and J lost 4, with 5 bases in between.